The clone carrying this TCR beta chain was seen ten or more times. Its antigen is not known. The source of the sample is a study of T-cell reconstitution after alpha-beta-depleted transplantation in children. Library preparation (for TCRbeta) was performed with unique molecular identifiers. TCRdb independently ran MiXCR on the PCR reads; one entry per CDR3 protein. There are tens of thousands of distinct CDR3 sequences in the sample; less than 20% occur only once, and approximately 55% lies in the top ten. Whole-study results and caveats: The authors attributed T-cell counts and diversity one year after transplant mostly to newly produced T cells. TCRbeta diversity was high at day 60 in some patients (a result of surviving recipient T cells and thymic progenitors). About two months after transplant, alpha-beta T cells reportedly came from several hundred expanded graft clones.

Germline-derived CDR1 and CDR2 are SGHRS and YFSETQ. The length of the CDR3 is 16 residues. V dropped 1 base and J dropped 7 bases, with 19 bases sitting between them. V gene TRBV5-1 combines with J gene TRBJ2-3; weak D call: TRBD2 (5 bases). This TCR was sampled from a male patient under 10 years old who had a stem cell transplant for acute lymphoblastic leukemia, so the T cells may come from the graft donor. Sequences were derived from PBMCs, mostly from graft donor cells, sampled 360 days after TCRalphabeta/CD19-depleted stem cell transplant. CDR3 in DNA: TGCGCCAGCAGCTTGAGTGGCGGCCCCTTCGGGAATACGCAGTATTTT. Protein product: CASSLSGGPFGNTQYF.